This T cell receptor beta chain emerged from a study of cytomegalovirus exposure and HLA in healthy donors. PCR amplification relied on 60 Vbeta primers (plus 13 Jbeta primers). Sequenced by immunoSEQ multiplex PCR; TCRdb stores in-frame clones only, minus some. Of some 200,000 clones listed, around 75% were seen once; the top ten hold 6.3%. This clone was recorded once. This clonotype was obtained from a man aged 40-49 years in good health and CMV-seropositive. The sample was PBMCs.

The CDR3 reads CASSYFREGRYGYTF. CDR3 nucleotides: TGTGCCAGCAGCTATTTTAGGGAGGGAAGGTACGGCTACACCTTC. The chain employs TRBV5-6 and TRBJ1-2; D is uncertain. The CDR3 runs to 15 residues. The germline gives CDR1 SGHDT, CDR2 YYEEEE. V was clipped by 3 bases and J by 8 bases, with 20 bases between them.